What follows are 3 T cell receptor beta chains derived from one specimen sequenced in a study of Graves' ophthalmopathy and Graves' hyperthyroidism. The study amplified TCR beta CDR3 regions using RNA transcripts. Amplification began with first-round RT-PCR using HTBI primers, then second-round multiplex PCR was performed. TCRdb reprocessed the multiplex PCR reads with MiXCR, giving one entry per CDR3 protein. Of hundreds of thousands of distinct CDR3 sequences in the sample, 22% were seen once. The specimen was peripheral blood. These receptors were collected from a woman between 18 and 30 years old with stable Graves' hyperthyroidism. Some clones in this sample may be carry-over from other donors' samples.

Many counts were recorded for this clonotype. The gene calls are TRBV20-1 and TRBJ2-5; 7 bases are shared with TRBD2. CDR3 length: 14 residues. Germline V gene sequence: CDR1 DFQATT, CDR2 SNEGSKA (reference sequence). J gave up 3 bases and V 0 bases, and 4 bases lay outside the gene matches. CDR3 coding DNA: TGCAGTGCTAGAGATGCAAGCGGGGAAGAGACCCAGTACTTC. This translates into CSARDASGEETQYF.

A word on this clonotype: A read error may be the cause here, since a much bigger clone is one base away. CDR3 sequence: CSVEDVVGAPNTGELFF. The CDR3 region has the DNA TGCAGCGTTGAAGATGTAGTGGGGGCACCGAACACCGGGGAGCTGTTTTTT. The gene calls are TRBV29-1 and TRBJ2-2; D possibly corresponds to TRBD1 (6 bases). CDR3 length equals 17 residues. Germline values: CDR1 SQVTM, CDR2 ANQGSEA. Trimming took off 0 bases at V and 0 bases at J, with 14 bases between the two ends.

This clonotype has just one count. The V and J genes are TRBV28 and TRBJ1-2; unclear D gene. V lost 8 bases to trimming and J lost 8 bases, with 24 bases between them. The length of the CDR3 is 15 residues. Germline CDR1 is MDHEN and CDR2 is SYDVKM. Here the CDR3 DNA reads TGTGCCAGCGAACTACGGGGTCGGGGATCCGGGGGCTACACCTTC. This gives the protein CASELRGRGSGGYTF.